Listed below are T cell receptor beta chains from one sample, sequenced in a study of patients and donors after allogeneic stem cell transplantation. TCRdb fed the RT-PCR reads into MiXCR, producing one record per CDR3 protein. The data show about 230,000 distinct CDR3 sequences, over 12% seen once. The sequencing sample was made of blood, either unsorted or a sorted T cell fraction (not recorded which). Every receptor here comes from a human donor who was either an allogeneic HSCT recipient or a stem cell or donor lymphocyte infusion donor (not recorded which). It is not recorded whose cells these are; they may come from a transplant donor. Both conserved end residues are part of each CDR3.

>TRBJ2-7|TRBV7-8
CASSSSRDSSYEQYF
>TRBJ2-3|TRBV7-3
CASSSRPGDTQYF
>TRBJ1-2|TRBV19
CASSIRQYGYTF
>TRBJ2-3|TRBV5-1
CASSLVEGRDTQYF
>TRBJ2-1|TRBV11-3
CASSFGERVGEQFF
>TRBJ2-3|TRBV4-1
CASSQDLIASDTQYF
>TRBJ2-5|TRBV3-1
CASSPYGTSQETQYF
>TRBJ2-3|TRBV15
CATSRGWFRDAGTDTQYF
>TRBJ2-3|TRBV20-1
CSALRGQQNPYTQYF
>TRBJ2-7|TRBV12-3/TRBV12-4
CASSLAGRGLAGANPYEQYF
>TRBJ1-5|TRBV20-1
CSARDPDRTEIQHF
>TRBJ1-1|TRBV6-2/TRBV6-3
CARKPTGDGSEAFF
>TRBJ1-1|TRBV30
CAWSKGGTEAFF
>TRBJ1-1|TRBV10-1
CASSTAQGEGAFF
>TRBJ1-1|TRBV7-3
CASTTPGRNTEAFF
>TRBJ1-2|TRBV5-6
CASSPPGGAPGGYTF
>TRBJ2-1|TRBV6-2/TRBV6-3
CATYVGLHPNEQFF
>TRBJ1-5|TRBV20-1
CSALTGDQPQHF
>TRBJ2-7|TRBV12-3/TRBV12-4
CASSQPPGLGYEQYF
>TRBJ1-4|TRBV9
CASSIGQGAGEKLFF
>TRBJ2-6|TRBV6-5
CASSYRGQVSSGANVLTF
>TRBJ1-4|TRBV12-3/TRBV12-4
CASSSGTGGPANEKLFF
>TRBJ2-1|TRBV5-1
CASSWGLAGVSEQFF
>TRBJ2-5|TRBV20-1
CSARVRGRTSRETQYF
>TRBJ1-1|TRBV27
CASSFKGRGLLRNTEAFF
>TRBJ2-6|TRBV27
CASSDRAAGANVLTF
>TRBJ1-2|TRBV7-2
CASSKRQSRANYGYTF
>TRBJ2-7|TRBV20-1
CSAPRRDRATYEQYF
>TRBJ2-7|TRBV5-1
CASSKGEYEQYF
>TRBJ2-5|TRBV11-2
CASSLVSLFLASGGQETQYF
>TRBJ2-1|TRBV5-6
CASSLEDRSYNEQFF
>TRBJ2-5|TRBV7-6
CASSLTGTIQETQYF
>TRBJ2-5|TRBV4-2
CASSEGGTGGPTQYF
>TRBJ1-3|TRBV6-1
CASSDSLAGAGNTIYF
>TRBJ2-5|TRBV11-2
CASSFIGILETQYF
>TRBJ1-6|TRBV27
CASSLTAIGSALHF
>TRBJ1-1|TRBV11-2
CASSGTGRLAEAFF